This paragraph reports one T cell receptor beta chain. Its antigen is not yet known. One base away there is no much larger clone; base qualities are not given. The record originates from a study of blood T cell repertoires in COVID-19 (dated by TCRdb to 2018 to 2021). Regarding the complete study: Samples from collaborators originated in the United States, Italy and Spain and spanned both the acute and convalescent phases of COVID-19. Samples came from the ongoing ImmuneRACE study (first 160 participants) plus 1,254 subjects from 6 global collaborators. The material from the prospective study consisted of cDNA or gDNA derived from T cells, B-cell-depleted T cells, or PBMCs. HLA class I and class II types, where available, came from metadata supplied by the sample provider rather than from assay-based typing. Deeply sampled blood TCRbeta repertoires from subjects exposed to, actively infected with, or recovered from COVID-19 were included in the dataset. The repertoires were released in a freely available public database meant as a resource for research on the immune response to SARS-CoV-2. A de-identified subject ID, COVID-19 status, age in years and sex were almost always included in the sample metadata. General study outcomes and caveats: How much clinical and demographic metadata was included differed by source and by participant, and the metadata was provided uncurated.

Another Seattle source contributed samples from volunteer blood donors who had recovered from COVID-19. Whole blood was collected in K2EDTA tubes by collaborating institutions according to the institutions' own protocols. For TCRbeta analysis, collaborators shipped samples in one of three forms: frozen whole blood, isolated PBMCs, or DNA extracted from either of those sample types. TCRbeta CDR3 regions were amplified from genomic DNA using the immunoSEQ Assay, a bias-controlled multiplex PCR. As for the authors' bioinformatics: Nucleated cell counts per sample were estimated from amplification of reference gene primers within the assay. To quantify the absolute abundance of each unique TCRbeta CDR3 rearrangement, sequence reads were collapsed and filtered. For each sample, productive Simpson clonality was calculated as the square root of Simpson's diversity index over productive rearrangements. TCRdb obtained this table from immuneACCESS and retained in-frame rearrangements with V and J assigned. These tables miss some clones; where compared with another copy, unresolved V genes account for less than half of the shortfall, and the remainder is unexplained. Clone size and the V and J calls come from that table; the DNA yielded D and trimming. The table for this sample lists 310,000 or so clones; 70% to 90% of them were counted only once. Of the sample, around 6.6% is held by the ten largest clones.

The CDR3 has 12 amino acids, counting the end cysteine and phenylalanine. The read is trimmed to its CDR3 DNA, 36 bases read in frame from base 1. V gives up 6 bases and J gives up 9 bases, and the segment between their germline ends measures 12 bases. CDR1 is given as SNHLY and CDR2 as FYNNEI, both from the germline V gene. Sequencing was performed on peripheral blood. The origin of this receptor is a man younger than 35 who had recovered from COVID-19. The V and J genes are TRBV2 and TRBJ2-1, with TRBD1 perhaps the D gene, on 6 matching bases. The CDR3 is CASRWTVSEQFF. The DNA reads as follows: TGTGCCAGCAGGTGGACAGTCAGTGAGCAGTTCTTC.